These 28 T cell receptor beta chains share one sample of origin, sequenced in a study of CD8+ T cells in alopecia areata. Extraction of RNA preceded its reverse transcription into cDNA, which served as the sequencing template. The assay was immunoSEQ multiplex PCR, and TCRdb's table has in-frame clones only and misses some. The table lists 110,000 to 150,000 clones, about 60% of them singletons, with around 6.6% in the top ten. The material was CD4+ T cells sorted from blood, obtained at week 0. Receptors originate from a human donor with alopecia areata.

This clone is a singleton in its sample. The chain uses TRBV11-2 and TRBJ2-1; no reliable D call. The V end lost 0 bases, the J end lost 2 bases, and 5 bases lay between the germline ends. CDR1 is SGHAT and CDR2 is FQNNGV in the germline V gene. The CDR3 runs 14 residues. The CDR3 is CASSLDWTYNEQFF. The CDR3 DNA reads as TGTGCCAGCAGCTTAGATTGGACCTACAATGAGCAGTTCTTC.

The chain recombines TRBV11-2 with TRBJ1-1; tentatively, D is TRBD1 (5 bases). The V gene lost 5 bases and the J gene lost 5 bases, with 15 bases spanning the gap. Germline assignment: CDR1 SGHAT and CDR2 FQNNGV. The CDR3 contains 14 residues. The CDR3: CASSIMRDGTEAFF. CDR3 sequence (DNA): TGTGCCAGCAGCATTATGCGGGACGGTACTGAAGCTTTCTTT. Full variable domain (missing parts from reference TRBV11-2 and TRBJ1-1): EAGVAQSPRYKIIEKRQSVAFWCNPISGHATLYWYQQILGQGPKLLIQFQNNGVVDDSQLPKDRFSAERLKGVDSTLKIQPAKLEDSAVYLCASSIMRDGTEAFFGQGTRLTVV.

The J gene is TRBJ1-5, the V gene TRBV7-9; the D is unclear. Trimming pared 5 bases from V and 3 bases from J, leaving 11 bases between. The CDR3 is 14 residues long. Germline assignment: CDR1 SEHNR and CDR2 FQNEAQ (reference sequence). The CDR3 is CASSPSISNQPQHF. CDR3 DNA: TGTGCCAGCAGCCCCTCAATCTCCAATCAGCCCCAGCATTTT.

The chain recombines TRBV2 with TRBJ1-1, with D possibly TRBD1 on 5 matching bases. CDR3 length equals 16 residues. Germline V CDR1 and CDR2: SNHLY, FYNNEI. The ends were cut back, 5 bases at V and 4 bases at J, with 20 bases in the middle. CDR3 sequence (DNA): TGTGCCAGCAGTCAGGATCAGGGTTCCTTGGCCACTGAAGCTTTCTTT. It is translated as CASSQDQGSLATEAFF.

This clone was seen a handful of times. The chain recombines TRBV4-2 with TRBJ1-4; no firm D call. The CDR3 loop spans 11 amino acids. The germline V gene has CDR1 LGHNA and CDR2 YNFKEQ. Trimming cost V 5 bases and J 10 bases, with 8 bases left between them. CDR3 sequence: CASSSEGKLFF. In DNA, the CDR3 is TGTGCCAGCAGCAGCGAGGGAAAACTGTTTTTT.

This sequence joins TRBV30 and TRBJ2-5, with TRBD2 matching 7 bases. Germline CDR1 GTSNPN, CDR2 SVGIG (reference sequence). There are 14 residues in the CDR3. Trimming removed 3 bases from V and 0 bases from J; junction bases left unmatched: 4. CDR3 bases: TGTGCCTGGAGCTGGGGGGGGAACCAAGAGACCCAGTACTTC. It yields the protein CAWSWGGNQETQYF.

The chain carries TRBV10-3 and TRBJ2-7, with D hard to call. This CDR3 spans 13 amino acids. V was pared by 10 bases and J by 2 bases, with 15 bases between. Germline CDR1 ENHRY, CDR2 SYGVKD. The CDR3 DNA sequence: TGTGCCACTCAAGACACCTCGACCTACGAGCAGTACTTC. Protein sequence: CATQDTSTYEQYF.

V usage is TRBV19 and J usage is TRBJ1-1; the D is unclear. Deletions cut 5 bases from V and 1 base from J, with 5 bases between. Germline V lookup: CDR1 LNHDA, CDR2 SQIVND (reference sequence). CDR3 length: 12 amino acids. In DNA, the CDR3 is TGTGCCAGTAGTCAAAGGAACACTGAAGCTTTCTTT. The encoded protein is CASSQRNTEAFF.

This rearrangement joins TRBV5-4 to TRBJ2-1, with 7 bases aligning to TRBD2. Germline V CDR1 and CDR2: SGHNT, YYREEE (reference sequence). The V segment lost 4 bases and the J segment 5 bases; nucleotides outside the gene matches: 9. There are 15 residues in the CDR3. CDR3 in DNA: TGTGCCAGCAGCCATGGAAGCGGGGAGGACAATGAGCAGTTCTTC. This translates into CASSHGSGEDNEQFF.

A few counts support this clone. The chain carries TRBV29-1 and TRBJ1-1; D not certain. The CDR3 extends over 9 amino acids. The germline gives CDR1 SQVTM, CDR2 ANQGSEA. V gave up 7 bases and J gave up 4 bases, with 4 bases separating them. For the CDR3, the DNA is TGCAGCGACAGCACTGAAGCTTTCTTT. Translating it yields CSDSTEAFF.

The V and J genes are TRBV6-1 and TRBJ2-1; 11 nucleotides line up with TRBD2. The V gene end was trimmed by 2 bases and the J gene end by 7 bases; junction bases not matched to a gene: 4. The CDR3 runs 15 residues. Looked up from germline, CDR1 is MNHNS and CDR2 is SASEGT. The CDR3 DNA is TGTGCCAGCAGTGAAAGGCCTAGCGGGGGGAATGAGCAGTTCTTC. Protein: CASSERPSGGNEQFF.

The rearrangement uses TRBV4-2 and TRBJ1-6; D uncertain. V was pared by 2 bases and J by 11 bases, with 10 bases between. CDR3 size: 13 residues. Germline CDR1 LGHNA, CDR2 YNFKEQ. The chain's CDR3 is CASSQTHGTPLHF. The CDR3 nucleotides are TGTGCCAGCAGCCAAACACATGGGACACCCCTCCACTTT.

This clone was counted once. The rearrangement joins TRBV5-1 to TRBJ2-7; D unclear. CDR3 size: 13 residues. Germline values: CDR1 SGHRS, CDR2 YFSETQ. V lost 3 bases to trimming and J lost 3 bases, with 10 bases between them. The CDR3 protein is CASSSHLYYEQYF. CDR3 coding DNA: TGCGCCAGCAGCTCACACCTCTACTACGAGCAGTACTTC.

This chain links TRBV29-1 with TRBJ2-7; 10 bases line up with TRBD1. Germline V CDR1 and CDR2: SQVTM, ANQGSEA. After removal of 7 bases from V and 3 bases from J, the junction contained 3 bases not matched to a gene. The CDR3 is made up of 12 amino acids. Here the CDR3 DNA reads TGCAGCGCAGGACAGGGGGGCTACGAGCAGTACTTC. It translates to CSAGQGGYEQYF.

The V gene is TRBV4-1, the J gene TRBJ1-4, with 9 bases that match TRBD1. CDR1 and CDR2 (germline): MGHRA, YSYEKL. Unmatched junction bases numbered 7, after V lost 0 bases and J lost 8 bases. The CDR3 consists of 16 residues. The CDR3 DNA follows: TGCGCCAGCAGCCAAGACTTGGGACAGGGAGGCGAAAAACTGTTTTTT. Translating gives CASSQDLGQGGEKLFF.

This rearrangement joins TRBV13 to TRBJ2-2; no clear D. The CDR3 runs to 15 residues. Germline loops: CDR1 PRHDT, CDR2 FYEKMQ (reference sequence). V lost 2 bases, J lost 0 bases, and 7 bases lay in between. The CDR3 sequence is CASSLPGTNTGELFF. CDR3 in DNA: TGTGCCAGCAGCTTACCCGGAACGAACACCGGGGAGCTGTTTTTT.

The chain has TRBV19 and TRBJ2-7; TRBD1 matches 8 bases. CDR1 is LNHDA and CDR2 is SQIVND in the germline V gene (reference sequence). This CDR3 has 15 amino acids. The V segment lost 6 bases and the J segment 6 bases; nucleotides outside the gene matches: 13. The CDR3 here is CASSPDRGRLGEQYF. The CDR3 DNA follows: TGTGCCAGTAGCCCCGACAGGGGAAGACTTGGCGAGCAGTACTTC.

This sequence joins TRBV23-1 and TRBJ1-2; no clear D. TRBV23-1 is identified as an open reading frame with a role that is uncertain. Trimming cost V 8 bases and J 7 bases, with 23 bases left between them. This CDR3 is built from 15 residues. The CDR3 bases are TGCGCCAGCGGGTCTCGATGGGGAGGATTCTCTGGCTACACCTTC. Translating gives CASGSRWGGFSGYTF.

This clone was seen at least ten times. V and J are TRBV7-2 and TRBJ1-5; 7 positions match TRBD1. The CDR3 totals 15 residues. In germline, CDR1 is SGHTA, CDR2 FQGNSA. Trimming removed 5 bases from V and 1 base from J; junction bases left unmatched: 5. The CDR3 sequence: CASSPKGASNQPQHF. The CDR3 DNA reads TGTGCCAGCAGCCCCAAGGGGGCAAGCAATCAGCCCCAGCATTTT.

The CDR3 region is CASSQVGGGVAKNIQYF. The CDR3 region has the DNA TGCGCCAGCAGCCAAGTGGGCGGGGGGGTAGCCAAAAACATTCAGTACTTC. The chain recombines TRBV4-1 with TRBJ2-4, with 9 bases lining up with TRBD2. J was trimmed by 0 bases and V by 1 base; bases with no gene match: 4. Germline CDR1 and CDR2: MGHRA and YSYEKL. CDR3 length: 17 amino acids.

The CDR3 sequence is CAWSVRGGGEQFF. CDR3 DNA: TGTGCCTGGAGTGTACGAGGCGGGGGTGAGCAGTTCTTC. This chain connects TRBV30 to TRBJ2-1; 7 bases fit TRBD2. The CDR3 is 13 amino acids. The V gene end was trimmed by 0 bases and the J gene end by 9 bases; junction bases not matched to a gene: 5. The V gene's germline CDR1 is GTSNPN and CDR2 SVGIG (reference sequence).

The CDR3 sequence is CATDRVFGQPQHF. Written as DNA, the CDR3 is TGTGCCACCGACAGGGTTTTCGGTCAGCCCCAGCATTTT. The genes are TRBV19 and TRBJ1-5, with 7 bases fitting TRBD1. Germline CDR1 LNHDA, CDR2 SQIVND (reference sequence). This CDR3 is 13 amino acids long. The V gene end was trimmed by 10 bases and the J gene end by 6 bases; junction bases not matched to a gene: 9.

The count of this clone is one. V and J are TRBV5-1 and TRBJ2-4; 10 bases line up with TRBD1. Germline values: CDR1 SGHRS, CDR2 YFSETQ. J gave up 7 bases and V 3 bases, and 4 bases lay outside the gene matches. The CDR3 extends over 14 amino acids. The CDR3 is CASSSGTGANIQYF. In DNA, the CDR3 is TGCGCCAGCAGCTCCGGGACAGGGGCGAACATTCAGTACTTC. Drawing the rest from reference TRBV5-1 and TRBJ2-4, the complete variable domain is KAGVTQTPRYLIKTRGQQVTLSCSPISGHRSVSWYQQTPGQGLQFLFEYFSETQRNKGNFPGRFSGRQFSNSRSEMNVSTLELGDSALYLCASSSGTGANIQYFGAGTRLSVL.

This clone was seen once. One junction end does not reproduce the germline sequence, and a read error may be involved. The rearrangement links TRBV27 to TRBJ2-1; 9 bases are a match to TRBD2. The CDR3 contains 15 residues. Germline V gene data show CDR1 as MNHEY and CDR2 as SMNVEV (reference sequence). The CDR3 loop reads CATSSIAGALSEQFF. The CDR3 DNA follows: TGTGCCACCAGTAGTATAGCGGGGGCTTTGAGTGAGCAGTTCTTC.

The chain carries TRBV6-5 and TRBJ2-5, with TRBD2 identical over 7 bases. The length of the CDR3 is 16 residues. With V trimmed by 3 bases and J by 5 bases, 12 bases remained unmatched. Germline-derived CDR1 and CDR2 are MNHEY and SVGAGI. In DNA, the CDR3 is TGTGCCAGCAGTTATCAGCCTTTAAGGGAGGGGGAGACCCAGTACTTC. It specifies CASSYQPLREGETQYF.

The chain links TRBV7-2 to TRBJ2-5, with D maybe TRBD1 (6 bases). There are 15 residues in the CDR3. The V end lost 5 bases, the J end lost 2 bases, and 15 bases lay between the germline ends. The germline gives CDR1 SGHTA, CDR2 FQGNSA. Written as DNA, the CDR3 is TGTGCCAGCAGCAACAGGGTAGGGCCGCAAGAGACCCAGTACTTC. Translating gives CASSNRVGPQETQYF.

This chain joins TRBV4-3 and TRBJ2-6, with D unresolved. The germline CDR1 and CDR2 sequences are LGHNA and YSLEER. Trimming shortened V by 0 bases and J by 0 bases, and 3 bases separated the two germline ends. There are 15 residues in the CDR3. The CDR3: CASSQEISGANVLTF. The DNA for the CDR3 is TGCGCCAGCAGCCAAGAAATCTCTGGGGCCAACGTCCTGACTTTC.

This clone was observed a handful of times. The chain recombines TRBV11-3 with TRBJ2-5; D gene uncertain. Trimming took off 5 bases at V and 4 bases at J, with 11 bases between the two ends. The germline gives CDR1 SGHNT, CDR2 YENEEA. This CDR3 spans 13 amino acids. CDR3: CASSPTGVETQYF. Written as DNA, the CDR3 is TGTGCCAGCAGCCCAACCGGTGTAGAGACCCAGTACTTC.